This T cell receptor beta chain was retrieved from a study of blood T cell repertoires in COVID-19. Study in general: Whether acute or convalescent, the COVID-19 samples came from the United States, Italy and Spain.

The CDR3 length is 15 residues. The V and J ends lost 0 bases and 0 bases respectively, with 7 bases between them. Germline V gene sequence: CDR1 SGDLS, CDR2 YYNGEE. Data came from immunoSEQ multiplex PCR; TCRdb stores just in-frame clones and leaves some out. The profile shows more than 75,000 clones, 80% to 90% of them singletons. The sequenced material came from peripheral blood. The origin of this receptor is a woman between 65 and 79 years old with acute or convalescent COVID-19. This chain connects TRBV9 to TRBJ2-1, with D tentatively TRBD1 (6 bases). The CDR3 reads CASSVVDSSYNEQFF. In DNA, the CDR3 is TGTGCCAGCAGCGTAGTGGACAGCTCCTACAATGAGCAGTTCTTC.